This is a list of T cell receptor beta chains from one sample in a study of blood T cell repertoires in COVID-19. Method: immunoSEQ multiplex PCR; TCRdb's copy keeps in-frame clones and lacks some. The sample holds more than 85,000 clones, around 81% seen once. The source material was peripheral blood. These receptors were collected from a woman aged 70 to 79 with acute or convalescent COVID-19. Both conserved end residues are part of each CDR3. D genes are given only for firm matches. Rows may omit the clone size; those that give it use once, few, many or a size class.

TRBJ1-5	-	16	-	TRBV28	TGTGCCAGCAGCCCATTGGGGCAGGGTGAATATCAGCCCCAGCATTTT	CASSPLGQGEYQPQHF
TRBJ1-1	TRBD1	16	-	TRBV27	TGTGCCAGCAGTTCCACCCGACAGGGGGCGGACACTGAAGCTTTCTTT	CASSSTRQGADTEAFF
TRBJ1-5	TRBD1	19	-	TRBV28	TGTGCCAGCAGTTCCTATGGGGACCTTTTACAGGGGGCAGGACAGCCCCAGCATTTT	CASSSYGDLLQGAGQPQHF
TRBJ1-4	TRBD1	14	-	TRBV27	TGTGCCAGCAGGATGACAGGGACTAATGAAAAACTGTTTTTT	CASRMTGTNEKLFF
TRBJ2-3	TRBD2	16	-	TRBV7-8	TGTGCCAGCAGCTTAGAAGGTAGCGGGAGCACAGATACGCAGTATTTT	CASSLEGSGSTDTQYF
TRBJ2-7	TRBD2	14	-	TRBV29-1	TGCAGCGTTGATGGACTAGCGGGGGACTACGAGCAGTACTTC	CSVDGLAGDYEQYF
TRBJ1-4	-	15	-	TRBV18	TGTGCCAGCTCAACATCCGGGTCCAATAATGAAAAACTGTTTTTT	CASSTSGSNNEKLFF
TRBJ1-5	TRBD1	14	-	TRBV19	TGTGCCAGTAGTCCTACAGGGGGCAGTCAGCCCCAGCATTTT	CASSPTGGSQPQHF
TRBJ2-1	-	12	-	TRBV12-3/TRBV12-4	TGTGCCAGCAGTCCCGGACTCAATGAGCAGTTCTTC	CASSPGLNEQFF
TRBJ2-7	-	11	-	TRBV28	TGTGCCAGCAGTTTACAGTACGAGCAGTACTTC	CASSLQYEQYF
TRBJ1-1	-	13	-	TRBV29-1	TGCAGCGTTAGAGTGGATCCCAGGACTGAAGCTTTCTTT	CSVRVDPRTEAFF
TRBJ2-7	-	14	once	TRBV5-4	TGTGCCAGCCTAAGTGACCCAGGGGCCTACGAGCAGTACTTC	CASLSDPGAYEQYF
TRBJ2-3	TRBD2	15	-	TRBV5-5	TGTGCCAGCAGCATGCTAGCGGGGGGCACAGATACGCAGTATTTT	CASSMLAGGTDTQYF